The clone carrying this T cell receptor (beta chain) was detected a few times. The record originates from a study of CD8+ T cells in alopecia areata. In each case, RNA was isolated and then reverse transcribed into cDNA as the sequencing template. Method: immunoSEQ multiplex PCR; TCRdb's copy keeps in-frame clones and lacks some. The sample has some 200,000 clones; approximately 56% are singletons. The treatment denotes: oral pan-JAK inhibitor, 5-10 mg twice daily. CDR3 length: 15 amino acids. Germline values: CDR1 SGDLS, CDR2 YYNGEE. J lost 1 base, V lost 2 bases, and 2 bases had no gene match. This rearrangement joins TRBV9 to TRBJ2-2; 7 nucleotides agree with TRBD2. The sequencing here drew on CD4+ T cells sorted from blood, taken at week 4, from a patient treated with tofacitinib. The sequence was collected from a human donor with alopecia areata. Here the CDR3 reads CASSVGGRNTGELFF. CDR3 DNA sequence: TGTGCCAGCAGCGTCGGGGGGAGGAACACCGGGGAGCTGTTTTTT.